This TCR beta chain was observed in a study of T cells in Graves' hyperthyroidism and ophthalmopathy. Findings of the study overall: From stable hyperthyroidism, ophthalmopathy was set apart by a 13 V-J model. Among clonotypes expanded in thyroid above 0.001, most were also found in blood.

Germline V CDR1 and CDR2: MDHEN, SYDVKM. With 3 bases removed from V and 2 bases from J, the gap between germline ends came to 9 bases. The CDR3 spans 14 residues. There were TCR beta CDR3 regions amplified from RNA transcripts. The HTBI set primed first-round TCR CDR3 RT-PCR. A single record per CDR3 protein comes from TCRdb applying MiXCR to the multiplex PCR reads. The sample includes around 570,000 distinct CDR3 sequences, about 20% of them seen just once. This clonotype was seen at least ten times. The antigen remains unidentified. The sequenced sample was blood. The V and J genes are TRBV28 and TRBJ2-3; TRBD1 or TRBD2 may be the D gene (5 bases each). The receptor was isolated from a middle-aged man with Graves' ophthalmopathy. The CDR3 protein is CASSFRDHTDTQYF. The CDR3 DNA reads as TGTGCCAGCAGTTTCCGGGACCACACAGATACGCAGTATTTT.